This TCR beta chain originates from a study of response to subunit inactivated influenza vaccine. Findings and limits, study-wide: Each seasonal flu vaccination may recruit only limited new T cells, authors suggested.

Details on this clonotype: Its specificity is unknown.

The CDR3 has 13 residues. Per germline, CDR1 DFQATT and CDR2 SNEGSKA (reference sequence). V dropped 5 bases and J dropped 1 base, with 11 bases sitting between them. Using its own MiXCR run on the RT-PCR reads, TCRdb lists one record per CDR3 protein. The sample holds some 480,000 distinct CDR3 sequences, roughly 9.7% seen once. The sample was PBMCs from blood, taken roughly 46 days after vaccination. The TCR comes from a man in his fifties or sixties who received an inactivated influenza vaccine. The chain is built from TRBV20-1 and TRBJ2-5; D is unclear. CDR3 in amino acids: CSALGRIQETQYF. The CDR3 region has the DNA TGCAGTGCTTTAGGTCGGATCCAAGAGACCCAGTACTTC.